This is a list of T cell receptor beta chains from one sample in a study of regulatory T cells in long-lasting Graves disease. TCRdb re-derived calls from the multiplex PCR reads in MiXCR, one entry per CDR3 protein. Here the sample spans some 370,000 distinct CDR3 sequences, approximately 12% being singletons. Another study also made use of these data, one on T cells in Graves' hyperthyroidism and ophthalmopathy.

The specimen comprised peripheral blood mononuclear cells (PBMCs), sampled at new diagnosis, from a patient treated with antithyroid drugs. The receptors stem from a woman between 18 and 29 years old with Graves disease. Both conserved end residues are part of each CDR3. Fields, in order: clone size, D gene, J gene, V gene, CDR3 DNA, CDR3 protein. The D gene is left open where the match is weak. Size values are once, few and many counts, or a class for expanded clones, and some rows have none.

many . TRBJ1-2 TRBV11-2 TGTGCCAGCAGCTTAGCACAGAGAAATGGCTACACCTTC CASSLAQRNGYTF
many TRBD2 TRBJ2-1 TRBV20-1 TGCAGTGCCTACGGACTAGCGGGGACCTACAATGAGCAGTTCTTC CSAYGLAGTYNEQFF
many . TRBJ2-1 TRBV7-2 TGTGCCAGCAGCTTAGGGGGACCGGGACGCAGCTCCTACAATGAGCAGTTCTTC CASSLGGPGRSSYNEQFF
many . TRBJ2-5 TRBV20-1 TGCAGTGCTAGATTGTACGGACTCCAGGCGGAGACCCAGTACTTC CSARLYGLQAETQYF
many . TRBJ2-1 TRBV12-3/TRBV12-4 TGTGCCAGCATGGAGAGCTCCTACAATGAGCAGTTCTTC CASMESSYNEQFF
many . TRBJ1-2 TRBV27 TGTGCCAGCAGCTGGATGGGGGAAGGCTATGGCTACACCTTC CASSWMGEGYGYTF
many TRBD1 TRBJ1-4 TRBV20-1 TGCAGTGCTAGAGCGGGACAGGGAAATGAAAAACTGTTTTTT CSARAGQGNEKLFF
many TRBD2 TRBJ2-1 TRBV7-3 TGTGCCAGCAGCTTCACCGGGACTAGCGGCCAAGAGCAGTTCTTC CASSFTGTSGQEQFF
many . TRBJ1-2 TRBV10-2 TGCGCCAGCAGTGGCTTCCAACCGGGAGACAGGACGTATGGCTACACCTTC CASSGFQPGDRTYGYTF
. . TRBJ2-2 TRBV6-2/TRBV6-3 TGTGCCAGCGATACGCAAGGGGAGCTGTTTTTT CASDTQGELFF
. . TRBJ2-1 TRBV4-3 TGCGCCAGCAGACCGGGGTGGCGGGATACAAATGAGCAGTTCTTC CASRPGWRDTNEQFF
. . TRBJ1-2 TRBV19 TGTGCCAGTAGTATGAGGGGCGCCGACTATGGCTACACCTTC CASSMRGADYGYTF
many . TRBJ1-3 TRBV28 TGTGCCAGCAGTTTGTTGGGGCAGGTCTCTGGAAACACCATATATTTT CASSLLGQVSGNTIYF
. . TRBJ1-2 TRBV6-1 TGTGCCAGCAGTGAAGCGCTTGCCAGGGCCTATGGCTACACCTTC CASSEALARAYGYTF
many . TRBJ2-7 TRBV20-1 TGCAGTGCTCGTCAGGGGAATTACGAGCAGTACTTC CSARQGNYEQYF
few TRBD2 TRBJ2-1 TRBV24-1 TGTGCCACCAGTGCCTCGGGACTAGCGCCCTCGTCTTACAATGAGCAGTTCTTC CATSASGLAPSSYNEQFF
many . TRBJ2-5 TRBV2 TGTGCCAGCAGTGGCGGGCCTGGGGCCCAGTACTTC CASSGGPGAQYF
. . TRBJ1-1 TRBV6-2/TRBV6-3 TGTGCCAGCAGTTGGACGACGGGGGGCACTGAAGCTTTCTTT CASSWTTGGTEAFF
many TRBD1 TRBJ2-5 TRBV11-2 TGTGCCAGCAACCCATTTCGGACAGGGGGGATGGAGACCCAGTACTTC CASNPFRTGGMETQYF
many . TRBJ2-7 TRBV20-1 TGCAGTGCTAGAGAGGCCGGGTACGAGCAGTACTTC CSAREAGYEQYF
many . TRBJ2-5 TRBV28 TGTGCCAGCAGTTTAGTTCTGAACAGAGCCGACGTTGAAGAGACCCAGTACTTC CASSLVLNRADVEETQYF
few . TRBJ1-6 TRBV27 TGTGCCAGCAGTCCCCTGACCCTAAGGGATTCACCCCTCCACTTT CASSPLTLRDSPLHF
many TRBD1 TRBJ2-2 TRBV7-7 TGTGCTAGCAGCCCCGACAGGGGAACTACCGGGGAGCTGTTTTTT CASSPDRGTTGELFF
few . TRBJ1-1 TRBV6-1 TGTGCCAGCGTACCGGGAAATTTCGGTGAAGCTTTCTTT CASVPGNFGEAFF
many . TRBJ2-2 TRBV5-1 TGCGCCAGCAGCTTTCCCCAGGGAAGGACCGGGGAGCTGTTTTTT CASSFPQGRTGELFF
. . TRBJ1-1 TRBV4-3 TGCGCCAGCAGCCAAGGGACCTCGGGGTTCAACACTGAAGCTTTCTTT CASSQGTSGFNTEAFF
. . TRBJ2-1 TRBV12-3/TRBV12-4 TGTGCCAGCAGTTATTATGAGCAGTTCTTC CASSYYEQFF
many TRBD1 TRBJ1-3 TRBV3-1 TGTGCCAGCAGCCCGACAGGGGTTGGAAACACCATATATTTT CASSPTGVGNTIYF
. . TRBJ1-5 TRBV12-3/TRBV12-4 TGTGCCAGCAGTAGGAGAGCTTCGACGTCCACTAGCAATCAGCCCCAGCATTTT CASSRRASTSTSNQPQHF
many . TRBJ1-5 TRBV12-3/TRBV12-4 TGTGCCAGCAGTAATACGGGGACTCAGCCCCAGCATTTT CASSNTGTQPQHF
many TRBD1 TRBJ1-4 TRBV18 TGTGCCAGCTCCCTCCTCGGGGGAGACAGGGACTACGAAAAACTGTTTTTT CASSLLGGDRDYEKLFF
many . TRBJ2-1 TRBV11-2 TGTGCCAGCAGCTCGGGTGGGGAGAGCTCCTACAATGAGCAGTTCTTC CASSSGGESSYNEQFF
many . TRBJ1-2 TRBV2 TGTGCCAGCACCAGAAGCACCGAAGACTATGGCTACACCTTC CASTRSTEDYGYTF
few . TRBJ1-1 TRBV5-1 TGCGCCAGCAGCTTCCAGACAGGATCCTACACTGAAGCTTTCTTT CASSFQTGSYTEAFF
many TRBD2 TRBJ2-1 TRBV13 TGTGCCAGCAGCCCGGTAGGGACTAAAAACAATGAGCAGTTCTTC CASSPVGTKNNEQFF
. . TRBJ2-7 TRBV3-1 TGTGCCAGCAGCCCGGTGGCTGGGCCCTACGAGCAGTACTTC CASSPVAGPYEQYF
. TRBD2 TRBJ2-5 TRBV7-2 TGTGCCAGCAGCTTTAAAGGCGGACTAGCGGGAGTGACCCAGTACTTC CASSFKGGLAGVTQYF
few TRBD2 TRBJ2-2 TRBV5-1 TGCGCCAGCAGCTTCCATGCAGCGGGGGCGAACACCAGGGAGCTGTTTTTT CASSFHAAGANTRELFF
. . TRBJ2-1 TRBV7-9 TGTGCCAGCAGCTTCGCAGGGATTGAGCAGTTCTTC CASSFAGIEQFF
. . TRBJ2-7 TRBV3-1 TGTGCCAGCAGCCCTCCCGGGTTGGAGAAGCAGTACTTC CASSPPGLEKQYF
. . TRBJ1-1 TRBV6-2/TRBV6-3 TGTGCCAGCAGTGATCTGGGACATCTCACTGAAGCTTTCTTT CASSDLGHLTEAFF
few . TRBJ1-3 TRBV5-1 TGCGCCAGCAGCTTGGAGCCTGGAAACACCATATATTTT CASSLEPGNTIYF
many . TRBJ1-1 TRBV9 TGTGCCAGCAGCGTTGCCCCAAGAGTGAACACTGAAGCTTTCTTT CASSVAPRVNTEAFF
many . TRBJ1-3 TRBV6-2/TRBV6-3 TGTGCCAGCAGTTACTCGGGGGTACCCTCTGGAAACACCATATATTTT CASSYSGVPSGNTIYF
. . TRBJ2-3 TRBV5-4 TGTGCCAGCAGCCGCAGACCTAGGTTGAGCACAGATACGCAGTATTTT CASSRRPRLSTDTQYF
many . TRBJ1-2 TRBV28 TGTGCCAGCAGACCGAGGACACATACCTTTTTAGGCTACACCTTC CASRPRTHTFLGYTF
. . TRBJ2-6 TRBV29-1 TGCAGCGTCGAAATTACCTCTGGGGCCAACGTCCTGACTTTC CSVEITSGANVLTF
many . TRBJ1-1 TRBV27 TGTGCCAGCAGTTTAAGGGATAACACTGAAGCTTTCTTT CASSLRDNTEAFF
. . TRBJ2-3 TRBV19 TGTGCCAGTACCCCACAGGGAAGCGCAGATACGCAGTATTTT CASTPQGSADTQYF